The entry below describes one T cell receptor beta chain. Germline lookup yields CDR1 MNHNS and CDR2 SASEGT. V was clipped by 7 bases and J by 2 bases, with 9 bases between them. This CDR3 has 14 residues. This sample stems from a study of shared clonotypes between healthy human individuals. Clones were sequenced by immunoSEQ multiplex PCR, and TCRdb holds only the in-frame ones, with some missing. The sample has some 2,500,000 clones, around 93% seen once; the top ten hold about 0.36%. Sequenced material: naive CD4+ T cells from PBMCs. Noted subset: CD45RA+ positively selected. The chain recombines TRBV6-1 with TRBJ2-6; D possibly corresponds to TRBD2 (6 bases). The receptor comes from a man aged 18 to 30 in good health. Some clones in this sample may be carry-over from other donors' samples. The CDR3, as DNA: TGTGCCAGCATGCGGGACCCTGGGGCCAACGTCCTGACTTTC. This encodes CASMRDPGANVLTF.